This T cell receptor beta chain stems from a study of tumor-infiltrating lymphocytes in localized non-small cell lung cancer. The wider study: Each patient gave resected tumor and non-adjacent uninvolved lung tissue.

Looked up from germline, CDR1 is SEHNR and CDR2 is FQNEAQ (reference sequence). Trimming took 8 bases from V and 4 from J, leaving 17 bases between them. The CDR3 extends over 15 amino acids. In regard to this clone: The antigen is unknown.

The study, taken as a whole, reports: Each assay used a separate piece of the same tissue.

Sequencing used immunoSEQ multiplex PCR; TCRdb keeps in-frame clones, though not all of them. The sample shows 12,000 or so clones, 79% of them seen only once. J is TRBJ2-2 and V is TRBV7-9, with D perhaps TRBD1 (6 bases). This TCR came from a human donor with non-small cell lung cancer. Source material: lung tumor tissue. CDR3 in amino acids: CASSGRRDTTGELFF. The DNA for the CDR3 is TGTGCCAGCTCCGGACGTCGGGACACCACCGGGGAGCTGTTTTTT. Full variable domain (remainder filled in from reference TRBV7-9 and TRBJ2-2): DTGVSQNPRHKITKRGQNVTFRCDPISEHNRLYWYRQTLGQGPEFLTYFQNEAQLEKSRLLSDRFSAERPKGSFSTLEIQRTEQGDSAMYLCASSGRRDTTGELFFGEGSRLTVL.